The following is a T cell receptor (beta chain) sequence with its context. No cognate antigen has been identified for it. The record has no base qualities; no much larger clone is one base away. TCRbeta CDR3 regions were amplified from genomic DNA by means of the immunoSEQ Assay, a bias-controlled multiplex PCR. On the study's bioinformatics: The number of nucleated cells in each sample was estimated by amplification of reference gene primers within the assay. To quantify the absolute abundance of each unique TCRbeta CDR3 rearrangement, sequence reads were collapsed and filtered. For each sample, productive Simpson clonality was calculated as the square root of Simpson's diversity index across productive rearrangements. TCRdb mirrors the immuneACCESS table, restricted to in-frame sequences. Some clones are absent from its copies; in checked studies, under half trace to an unresolved V gene, and the reason for the others is unknown. D and trimming come from the DNA, and the V and J calls and clone size come from that table. Recorded for this sample are about 23,000 clones; 88% of them occurred a single time. The ten top clones hold approximately 23% of the sample.

Collaborating institutions collected whole blood in K2EDTA tubes following their own protocols. For TCRbeta analysis, collaborators shipped samples in one of three forms: frozen whole blood, isolated PBMCs, or DNA extracted from either of those sample types. This sample stems from a study of blood T cell repertoires in COVID-19 (dated by TCRdb to 2019 to 2021). General notes on the study: Samples covering the acute and convalescent phases of COVID-19 were provided by collaborators in the United States, Italy and Spain. The material from the prospective study consisted of cDNA or gDNA derived from T cells, B-cell-depleted T cells, or PBMCs. The repertoires were released in a freely available public database meant as a resource for research on the immune response to SARS-CoV-2. Where available, HLA class I and class II types were taken from metadata supplied by the sample provider and were not determined by assay-based typing. A de-identified subject ID, COVID-19 status, age in years and sex were almost always included in the sample metadata. The samples were drawn from the first 160 participants of the ongoing ImmuneRACE study and from 1,200 or so subjects provided by 6 global collaborators. The dataset comprised deeply sampled blood TCRbeta repertoires from subjects exposed to, actively infected with, or recovered from COVID-19.

CDR1 and CDR2 were assigned from the germline V gene as SNHLY and FYNNEI. The cysteine opens and the phenylalanine closes a CDR3 of 15 amino acids. The only DNA kept is the CDR3, 45 bases in frame from the first base. At the junction V is shortened by 8 bases and J by 4 bases; bases outside the gene matches: 5. Beyond this particular receptor, the publication reports: How much clinical and demographic metadata was included differed by source and by participant, and the metadata was provided uncurated.

The TCR comes from a man aged 65-85 years in a cohort sampled during active COVID-19. The sequence is built from TRBV2 and TRBJ2-2; TRBD2 lines up with 12 middle nucleotides. What was sequenced was peripheral blood. The CDR3 region has the sequence CASVASGRATGELFF. The sequenced DNA is TGTGCCAGCGTCGCTAGCGGGAGGGCCACCGGGGAGCTGTTTTTT.